This TCR beta chain is drawn from a study of spatial heterogeneity in lung cancer. Overall study context: The study observed each unique TCR and UMI combination more than ten times on average in raw reads.

The germline V and J ends were trimmed by 5 bases and 10 bases, with 11 bases remaining between them. This CDR3 spans 11 amino acids. Germline V gives CDR1 MNHEY, CDR2 SVGEGT. The library protocol tagged each TCR cDNA with a unique molecular identifier. TCRdb used MiXCR to reprocess the 5' RACE reads, holding one entry per CDR3 protein. The sample shows almost 7,500 distinct CDR3 sequences, around 15% of them seen only once. The time point denotes: sample taken at primary tumor resection. The donors, fewer than 90 patients with untreated early-stage non-small cell lung cancer, provided the samples. In its sample, this clonotype is medium-sized. No antigen is known for it. Study-level findings and limits: The number of expanded tumor alpha and beta chains correlated with mutation number. Quantities of ubiquitous and regional expanded TCRs paralleled ubiquitous and regional nonsynonymous mutations, respectively.

Sequencing was performed on lung tumor tissue, taken at surgery. The V call is TRBV6-2 or TRBV6-3, the J call TRBJ1-1; weak D call: TRBD1 (5 bases). This clonotype was sampled from a female donor with early-stage non-small cell lung cancer. Written as DNA, the CDR3 is TGTGCCAGCAGTACCAGGGATCGAGCTTTCTTT. Its protein is CASSTRDRAFF.